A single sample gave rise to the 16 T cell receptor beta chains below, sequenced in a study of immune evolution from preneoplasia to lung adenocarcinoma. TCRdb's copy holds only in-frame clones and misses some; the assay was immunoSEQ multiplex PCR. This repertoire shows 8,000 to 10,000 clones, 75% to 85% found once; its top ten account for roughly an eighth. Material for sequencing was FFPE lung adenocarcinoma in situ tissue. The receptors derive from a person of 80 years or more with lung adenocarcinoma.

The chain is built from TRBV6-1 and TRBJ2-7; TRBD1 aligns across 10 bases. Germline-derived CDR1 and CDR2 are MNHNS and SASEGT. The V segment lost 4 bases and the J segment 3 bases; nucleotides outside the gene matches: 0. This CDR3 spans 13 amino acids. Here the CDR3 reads CASSGTGGYEQYF. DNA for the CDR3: TGTGCCAGCAGTGGGACAGGGGGCTACGAGCAGTACTTC.

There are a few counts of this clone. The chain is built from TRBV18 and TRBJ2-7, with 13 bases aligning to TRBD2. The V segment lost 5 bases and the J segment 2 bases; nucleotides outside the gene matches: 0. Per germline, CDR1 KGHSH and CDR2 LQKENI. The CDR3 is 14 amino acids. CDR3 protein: CASSGTSGAYEQYF. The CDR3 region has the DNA TGTGCCAGCTCAGGGACTAGCGGGGCCTACGAGCAGTACTTC.

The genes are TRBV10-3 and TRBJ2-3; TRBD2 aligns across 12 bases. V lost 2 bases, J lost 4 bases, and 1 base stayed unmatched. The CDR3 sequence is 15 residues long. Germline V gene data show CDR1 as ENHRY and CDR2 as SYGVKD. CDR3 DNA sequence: TGTGCCATCAGTGAGCTAGCGGGGGGGCCAGATACGCAGTATTTT. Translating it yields CAISELAGGPDTQYF.

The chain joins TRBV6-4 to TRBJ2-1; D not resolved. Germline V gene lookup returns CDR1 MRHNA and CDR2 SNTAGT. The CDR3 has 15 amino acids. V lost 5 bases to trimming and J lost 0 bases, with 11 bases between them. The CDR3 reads CASSQSLDSYNEQFF. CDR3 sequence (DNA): TGTGCCAGCAGTCAGTCTTTAGACTCCTACAATGAGCAGTTCTTC.

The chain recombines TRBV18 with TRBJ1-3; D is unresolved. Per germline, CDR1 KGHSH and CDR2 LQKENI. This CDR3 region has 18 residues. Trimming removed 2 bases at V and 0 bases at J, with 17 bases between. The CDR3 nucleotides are TGTGCCAGCTCACCAGTTGAGTGGCAGGTCGGCTCTGGAAACACCATATATTTT. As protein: CASSPVEWQVGSGNTIYF.

The CDR3 loop is CASSLLRGTGNQPQHF. The CDR3 DNA sequence: TGTGCCAGCAGTTTACTTCGGGGAACGGGCAATCAGCCCCAGCATTTT. This chain links TRBV28 with TRBJ1-5; D is unclear. The length of the CDR3 is 16 residues. Germline assignment: CDR1 MDHEN and CDR2 SYDVKM. The V and J ends lost 2 bases and 2 bases respectively, with 13 bases between them.

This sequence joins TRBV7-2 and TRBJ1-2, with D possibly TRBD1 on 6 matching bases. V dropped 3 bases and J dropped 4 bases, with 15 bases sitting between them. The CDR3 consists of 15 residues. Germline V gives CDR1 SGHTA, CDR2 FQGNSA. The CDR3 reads CASSLNQGTIYGYTF. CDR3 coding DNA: TGTGCCAGCAGCTTGAACCAGGGGACAATCTATGGCTACACCTTC.

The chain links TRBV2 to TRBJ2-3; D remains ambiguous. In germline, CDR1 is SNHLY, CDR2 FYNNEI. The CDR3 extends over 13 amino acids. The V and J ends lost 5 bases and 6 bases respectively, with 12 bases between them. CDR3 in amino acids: CASSKSGADTQYF. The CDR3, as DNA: TGTGCCAGCAGTAAATCAGGAGCTGATACGCAGTATTTT.

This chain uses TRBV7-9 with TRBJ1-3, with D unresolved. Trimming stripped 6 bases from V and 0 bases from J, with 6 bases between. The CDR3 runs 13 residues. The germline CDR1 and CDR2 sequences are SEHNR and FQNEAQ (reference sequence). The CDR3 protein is CASSRSSGNTIYF. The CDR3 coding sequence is TGTGCCAGCAGTCGTAGCTCTGGAAACACCATATATTTT.

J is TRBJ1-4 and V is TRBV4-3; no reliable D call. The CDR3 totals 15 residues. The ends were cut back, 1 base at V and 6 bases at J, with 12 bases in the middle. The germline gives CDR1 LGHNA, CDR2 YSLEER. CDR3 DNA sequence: TGCGCCAGCAGCCAAGGGGAAAACTTGGATGAAAAACTGTTTTTT. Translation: CASSQGENLDEKLFF.

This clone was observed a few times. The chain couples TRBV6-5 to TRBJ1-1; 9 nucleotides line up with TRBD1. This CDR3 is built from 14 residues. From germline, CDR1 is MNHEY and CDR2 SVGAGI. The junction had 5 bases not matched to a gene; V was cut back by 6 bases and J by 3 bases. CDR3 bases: TGTGCCAGCAGCCGACAGGGGGGTTACACTGAAGCTTTCTTT. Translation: CASSRQGGYTEAFF.

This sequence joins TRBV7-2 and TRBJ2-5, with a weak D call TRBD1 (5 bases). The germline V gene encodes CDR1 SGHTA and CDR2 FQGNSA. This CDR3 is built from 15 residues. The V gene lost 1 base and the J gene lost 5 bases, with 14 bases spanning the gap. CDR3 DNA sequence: TGTGCCAGCAGCTTAGAAGGGGTTGGACCGGAGACCCAGTACTTC. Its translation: CASSLEGVGPETQYF.

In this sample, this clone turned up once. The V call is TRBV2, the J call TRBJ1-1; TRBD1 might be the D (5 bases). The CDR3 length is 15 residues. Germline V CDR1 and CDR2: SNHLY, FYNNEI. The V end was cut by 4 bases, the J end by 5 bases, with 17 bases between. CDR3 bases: TGTGCCAGCAGTGGACCCCTCGGGGGTCGAACTGAAGCTTTCTTT. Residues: CASSGPLGGRTEAFF.

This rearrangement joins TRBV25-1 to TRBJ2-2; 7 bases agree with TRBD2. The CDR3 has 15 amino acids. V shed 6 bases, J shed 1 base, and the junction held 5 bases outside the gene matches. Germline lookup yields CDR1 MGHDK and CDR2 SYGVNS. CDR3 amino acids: CASRPTGGNTGELFF. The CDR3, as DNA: TGTGCCAGCAGGCCCACGGGGGGGAACACCGGGGAGCTGTTTTTT.

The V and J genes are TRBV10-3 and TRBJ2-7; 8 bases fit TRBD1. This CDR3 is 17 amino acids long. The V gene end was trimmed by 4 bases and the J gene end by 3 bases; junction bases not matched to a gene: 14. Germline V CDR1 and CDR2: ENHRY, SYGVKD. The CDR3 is CAISGRQGLRWYYEQYF. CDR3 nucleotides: TGTGCCATCAGTGGACGACAGGGGCTGAGGTGGTACTACGAGCAGTACTTC.

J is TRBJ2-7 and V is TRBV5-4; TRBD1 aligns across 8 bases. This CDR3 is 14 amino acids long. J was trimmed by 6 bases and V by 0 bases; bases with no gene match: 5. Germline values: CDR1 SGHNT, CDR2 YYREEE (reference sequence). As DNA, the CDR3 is TGTGCCAGCAGCTTGGGGGGACAGGCGGGCGAGCAGTACTTC. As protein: CASSLGGQAGEQYF.